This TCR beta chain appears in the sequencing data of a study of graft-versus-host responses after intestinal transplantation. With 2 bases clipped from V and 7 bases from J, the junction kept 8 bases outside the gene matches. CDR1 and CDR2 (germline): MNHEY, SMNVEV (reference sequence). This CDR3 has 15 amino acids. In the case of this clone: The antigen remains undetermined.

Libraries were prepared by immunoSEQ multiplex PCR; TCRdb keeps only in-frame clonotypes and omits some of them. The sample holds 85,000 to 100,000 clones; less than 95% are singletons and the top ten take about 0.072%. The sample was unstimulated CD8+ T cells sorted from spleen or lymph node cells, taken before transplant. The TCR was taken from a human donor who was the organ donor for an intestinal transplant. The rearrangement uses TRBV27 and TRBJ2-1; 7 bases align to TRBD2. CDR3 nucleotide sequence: TGTGCCAGCAGTTTAGGACTAGTCCCAAAGAATGAGCAGTTCTTC. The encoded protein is CASSLGLVPKNEQFF.